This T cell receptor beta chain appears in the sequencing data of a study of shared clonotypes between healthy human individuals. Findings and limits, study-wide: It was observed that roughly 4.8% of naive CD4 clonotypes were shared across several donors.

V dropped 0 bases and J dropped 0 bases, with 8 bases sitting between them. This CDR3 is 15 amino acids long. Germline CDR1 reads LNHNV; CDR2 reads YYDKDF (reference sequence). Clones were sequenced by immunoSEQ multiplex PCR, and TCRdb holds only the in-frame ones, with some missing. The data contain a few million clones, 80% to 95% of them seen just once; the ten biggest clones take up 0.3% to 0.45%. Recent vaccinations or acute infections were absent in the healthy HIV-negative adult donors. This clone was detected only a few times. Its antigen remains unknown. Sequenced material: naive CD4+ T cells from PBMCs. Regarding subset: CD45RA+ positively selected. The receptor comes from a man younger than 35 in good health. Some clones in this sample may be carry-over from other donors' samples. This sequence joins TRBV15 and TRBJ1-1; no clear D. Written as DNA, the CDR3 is TGTGCCACCAGCAGAGATGCGGGAATGAACACTGAAGCTTTCTTT. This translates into CATSRDAGMNTEAFF.